This TCR beta chain comes out of a study of early T cells in non-severe SARS-CoV-2 infection (TCRdb year 2021). Context from the whole study: Because TCR sequencing relied on bulk RNA taken from unsorted whole blood, pairing of alpha and beta chains was not possible. The investigation overall reported the following: Matching against VDJdb was skewed toward anti-spike CD8 responses, likely underestimated virus-specific expansions, and missed private and CD4 specificities.

The library came from 5' RACE. Sequencing was carried out with a NextSeq 500. Unique molecular identifiers were attached to individual cDNA molecules in the TCR library protocol so that sequencing error and PCR bias could be corrected. Both TCR alpha and beta chains were sequenced, and tight co-correlation was observed between alpha and beta sequence abundances in each sample. Turning to the authors' computational methods: Decombinator V4 was used to annotate the V gene, J gene and CDR3 of the TCR sequences. TCRs were defined as expanded if a significant change between any two time points was detected under a Poisson model with p below 0.0001. TCR abundances were normalised to the total number of TCRs sequenced per sample and were expressed as counts per million. TRAV1-2 paired with TRAJ12, TRAJ20 or TRAJ33 defined MAIT TCRs, while TRAV10 paired with TRAJ18 defined iNKT TCRs. VDJdb, accessed 1 November 2021, was searched for CMV, EBV and SARS-CoV-2 annotated TCRs, with TCRs annotated for multiple antigens excluded. TCRdb cleaned the public reads at Q25 with fastp, built clones with MiXCR and kept in-frame beta chains. Duplicate CDR3 protein sequences are folded into a single record with the most common DNA and genes. These V and J calls originate from TCRdb's pipeline instead of the authors' own analysis. This sample has about 35,000 distinct CDR3 sequences in its table, and 5% to 7% of those were observed once. The ten largest clonotypes hold 5.5% to 6% of the sample.

Cut back by 5 bases and 0 bases, the V and J ends lie 8 bases apart. The CDR3 goes from the cysteine to the phenylalanine over 14 residues. Only the CDR3 DNA is retained, 42 bases long and in frame from the first base. Sequences SNHLY (CDR1) and FYNNEI (CDR2) are obtained from the germline V gene. This clonotype was recorded a few times. Its antigen target is currently unknown. No qualities accompany the bases; no much larger clone lies one base away. A case-control design nested within a healthcare worker cohort in London, UK, was used, with weekly nasopharyngeal swab PCR tests and blood sampling performed. Healthcare workers were recruited between 23 and 31 March 2020, during the week of the UK lockdown, and were followed weekly for up to about 15 weeks.

The sequence links TRBV2 to TRBJ1-3, with the D segment identity uncertain. Input material: whole blood. This sequence was found in an adult who was a healthcare worker with PCR-confirmed SARS-CoV-2 infection or an uninfected control (not recorded which). The CDR3 loop reads CASSLEDSGNTIYF. The nucleotide sequence reads as follows: TGTGCCAGCAGTCTGGAGGACTCTGGAAACACCATATATTTT.